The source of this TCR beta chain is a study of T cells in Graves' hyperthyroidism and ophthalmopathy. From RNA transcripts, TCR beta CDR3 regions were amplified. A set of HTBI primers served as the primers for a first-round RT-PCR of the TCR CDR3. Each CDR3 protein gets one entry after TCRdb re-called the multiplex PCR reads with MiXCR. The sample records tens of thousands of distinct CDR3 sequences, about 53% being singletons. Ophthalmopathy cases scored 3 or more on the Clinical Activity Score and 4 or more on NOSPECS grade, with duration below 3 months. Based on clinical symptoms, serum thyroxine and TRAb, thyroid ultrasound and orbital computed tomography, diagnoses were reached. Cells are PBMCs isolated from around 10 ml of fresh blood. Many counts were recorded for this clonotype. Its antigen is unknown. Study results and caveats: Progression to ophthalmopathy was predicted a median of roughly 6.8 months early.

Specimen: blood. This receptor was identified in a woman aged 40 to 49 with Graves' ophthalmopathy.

As DNA, the CDR3 is TGTGCCAGCAGTTGGCGCCCAGGTACTTCCTACAATGAGCAGTTCTTC. It translates to CASSWRPGTSYNEQFF. The rearrangement joins TRBV27 to TRBJ2-1; D not resolved. The length of the CDR3 is 16 residues. Looked up from germline, CDR1 is MNHEY and CDR2 is SMNVEV (reference sequence). V lost 4 bases and J lost 1, with 14 bases in between.